This record looks at one T cell receptor (beta chain) sequence and its context. What it binds is unknown. Germline CDR1 MNHNS, CDR2 SASEGT. V shed 2 bases, J shed 0 bases, and the junction held 4 bases outside the gene matches. CDR3 size: 16 residues. Measured with immunoSEQ multiplex PCR; TCRdb has only the in-frame clones, and not every one. The sample lists some 150,000 clones, around 86% occurring once. The sample is drawn from a study of cytomegalovirus exposure and HLA in healthy donors. Broader study findings: According to reports, the classifier identified cytomegalovirus status with high specificity and sensitivity.

This chain uses TRBV6-1 with TRBJ2-4, with 7 nucleotides matching TRBD1. Sequenced material: PBMCs. The source is a man aged 18-30 years in good health and CMV-seropositive. CDR3 in amino acids: CASSETTGLAKNIQYF. Here the CDR3 DNA reads TGTGCCAGCAGTGAAACGACAGGGCTAGCCAAAAACATTCAGTACTTC.